The T cell receptor beta chain under discussion was sequenced for a study of T-cell reconstitution after alpha-beta-depleted transplantation in children (dated by TCRdb to the mid-2010s). Turning to the overall study: The study quantitatively tracked T-cell immune reconstitution after TCRalphabeta/CD19-depleted allogeneic hematopoietic cell transplantation in children using TCR repertoire profiling. General findings and caveats noted by the study authors: About two months after transplant, the apparently early recovery of alphabetaT-cell counts reportedly depended on just several hundred clones that had expanded rapidly and came from non-depleted graft cells. Over the following months the frequencies of hyperexpanded clones went down, and after one year T-cell counts and TCRbeta diversity were mostly credited to newly produced T cells. The high TCRbeta diversity at day 60 in some patients was ascribed to recipient T cells and intrathymic progenitors that had survived conditioning.

CDR1 LNHNV and CDR2 YYDKDF are derived from the germline V gene (reference sequence). Relative to germline, V is missing 0 bases and J is missing 3 bases, with 12 bases of the junction outside any gene match. Inclusive of the bounding cysteine and phenylalanine, the CDR3 is 18 residues long. Just CDR3 DNA is preserved here, 54 bases in frame from base 1. Comments on this clonotype: Its antigen target is currently unknown. No base qualities exist here, and no much larger clone lies one base off it.

Interpreted using the paper, the treatment or condition label stands for: allogeneic hematopoietic cell transplantation with graft depleted of TCRalphabeta T cells and CD19 B cells. The children who served as transplant recipients had been given grafts of TCRalphabeta/CD19-depleted allogeneic hematopoietic cells. Libraries were constructed by PCR. For sequencing, an Illumina HiSeq 2500 was employed. TCR libraries were prepared with molecular barcoding, using unique molecular identifiers to normalize TCRbeta repertoire quantification. TCRdb applied fastp at Q25 and MiXCR to the public reads, then kept only in-frame beta chains. Under each unique CDR3 protein, matching rows form one entry showing the most common genes and DNA. Within this sample are about 830,000 distinct CDR3 sequences, with roughly 16% of them counted one time only. The ten most abundant clones make up around 4.5% of the sample.

This TCR was sampled from a male patient under 18 who had a stem cell transplant for acute lymphoblastic leukemia, so the T cells may come from the graft donor. The rearranged segments are TRBV15 and TRBJ2-7, with 9 junctional bases fitting TRBD2. Source: PBMCs, mostly from graft donor cells, taken 360 days after TCRalphabeta/CD19-depleted stem cell transplant. The CDR3 reads as follows: CATSRDRRRLAASYEQYF. The DNA reads TGTGCCACCAGCAGAGACCGAAGACGACTAGCGGCTAGCTACGAGCAGTACTTC.